This T cell receptor beta chain was identified in a study of OX40 agonist ivuxolimab in advanced cancers. Study in general: A history of anti-PD-1, anti-PD-L1 or anti-CTLA-4 therapy was acceptable, and roughly 40% had some.

Overall study results and limits: Which antigen the expanded peripheral T cells recognized is unknown.

V lost 7 bases, J lost 4 bases, and 7 bases stayed unmatched. The germline V gene has CDR1 SGHTA and CDR2 FQGNSA. This CDR3 has 14 amino acids. Repertoires were generated with immunoSEQ multiplex PCR, while TCRdb's copy carries only in-frame clones and drops some. Among tens of thousands of clones, around 84% were seen once, and the ten largest hold under 20%. On this clone itself: What it recognizes is unknown.

V gene TRBV7-2 combines with J gene TRBJ2-3, with 8 nucleotides matching TRBD2. This sequence was found in an adult with an advanced solid tumor such as melanoma, head and neck, liver or kidney cancer. The input for sequencing was CD4+ or CD8+ T cells sorted from blood, taken in a trial of the OX40 agonist ivuxolimab. For the CDR3, the DNA is TGTGCCAGCACCCGCCCGGGACTAGCAGATACGCAGTATTTT. This encodes CASTRPGLADTQYF.